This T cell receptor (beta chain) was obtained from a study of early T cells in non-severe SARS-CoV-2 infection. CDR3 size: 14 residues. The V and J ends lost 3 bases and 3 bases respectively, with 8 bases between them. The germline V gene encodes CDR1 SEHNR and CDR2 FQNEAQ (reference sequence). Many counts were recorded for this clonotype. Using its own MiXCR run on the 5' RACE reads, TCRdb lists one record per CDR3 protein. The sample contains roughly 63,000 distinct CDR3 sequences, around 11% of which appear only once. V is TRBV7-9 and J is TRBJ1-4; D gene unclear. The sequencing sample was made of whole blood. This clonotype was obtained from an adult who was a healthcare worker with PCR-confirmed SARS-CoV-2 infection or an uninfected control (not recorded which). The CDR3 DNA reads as TGTGCCAGCAGCTTCGCGGGGTCTAATGAAAAACTGTTTTTT. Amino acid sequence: CASSFAGSNEKLFF. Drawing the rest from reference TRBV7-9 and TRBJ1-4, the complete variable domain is DTGVSQNPRHKITKRGQNVTFRCDPISEHNRLYWYRQTLGQGPEFLTYFQNEAQLEKSRLLSDRFSAERPKGSFSTLEIQRTEQGDSAMYLCASSFAGSNEKLFFGSGTQLSVL.